This is a list of T cell receptor beta chains from one sample in a study of T cell changes during pregnancy in multiple sclerosis. Assay used: immunoSEQ multiplex PCR; TCRdb lists only in-frame clones, some missing. The top ten clones hold approximately 3.3% of a sample with over 30,000 clones, roughly 90% of them seen once. The source material was CD8+ T cells from peripheral blood mononuclear cells, sampled in the third trimester of pregnancy. The receptors here all came from a female donor with multiple sclerosis, enrolled in a pregnancy study. Each CDR3 is given with its conserved first and last residue. A D gene is named only where the DNA matches it firmly. Rows may omit the clone size; those that give it use once, few, many or a size class.

cdr3_nt cdr3_aa j_call clone_size cdr3_length d_call v_call
TGCAGCGTTGTTGAGGAATTCACAGATACGCAGTATTTT CSVVEEFTDTQYF TRBJ2-3 . 13 . TRBV29-1
TGTGCCAGCTCACGGGACAGGTCCTACGAGCAGTACTTC CASSRDRSYEQYF TRBJ2-7 once 13 TRBD1 TRBV18
TGCAGCGGGGGGACACCCCCCTACGAGCAGTACTTC CSGGTPPYEQYF TRBJ2-7 . 12 . TRBV29-1
TGTGCCAGCAGCTCGGAGGGTGGACAGGGAAAGGGTCTGAGCGAGCAGTACTTC CASSSEGGQGKGLSEQYF TRBJ2-7 . 18 TRBD1 TRBV5-8
TGTGCCAGCAGCTACGGACTAGCGGGACAAGAGACCCAGTACTTC CASSYGLAGQETQYF TRBJ2-5 . 15 TRBD2 TRBV7-2
TGTGCCAGCAGTTACGGACGGGGAAAAAACACTGAAGCTTTCTTT CASSYGRGKNTEAFF TRBJ1-1 . 15 . TRBV6-6
TGTGCCAGCAGCCCTATTGCCGTCTCTGGAAACACCATATATTTT CASSPIAVSGNTIYF TRBJ1-3 . 15 . TRBV7-8
TGTGCCAGCAGCCAAGTCCCCCAACGGTCCCCTGAAGCTTTCTTT CASSQVPQRSPEAFF TRBJ1-1 . 15 . TRBV9
TGTGCTAGTGGTCTTACAGGGGGACCGAGCTCCTACGAGCAGTACTTC CASGLTGGPSSYEQYF TRBJ2-7 . 16 TRBD1 TRBV12-5
TGCGCCAGCAGCCAAGATCCAGGCCCGAACACCGGGGAGCTGTTTTTT CASSQDPGPNTGELFF TRBJ2-2 . 16 . TRBV4-3
TGTGCCAGCCGACTAGCGGGGGACTACGAGCAGTACTTC CASRLAGDYEQYF TRBJ2-7 . 13 TRBD2 TRBV19
TGCAGTGCCTTAAACGAGCAGTACTTC CSALNEQYF TRBJ2-7 once 9 . TRBV20-1
TGTGCCAGCAGCAAGCCGGGAGAGCAGTACTTC CASSKPGEQYF TRBJ2-7 . 11 . TRBV21-1
TGTGCCAGCCGAACCCAGGGCTTCACAGATACGCAGTATTTT CASRTQGFTDTQYF TRBJ2-3 . 14 . TRBV6-5
TGTGCCAGCAGCTTAGAGGAGGGCAACGTCTATGGCTACACCTTC CASSLEEGNVYGYTF TRBJ1-2 . 15 . TRBV7-9
TGTGCCAGCAGCCTTGGGGGACAGGGGCAAGAGACCCAGTACTTC CASSLGGQGQETQYF TRBJ2-5 . 15 TRBD1 TRBV7-3
TGTGCCAGCAGCTTCGGGACAGGGTACTACGAGCAGTACTTC CASSFGTGYYEQYF TRBJ2-7 . 14 TRBD1 TRBV11-2
TGTGCCAGCAGCTTAGTCACAGAGTATAATTCACCCCTCCACTTT CASSLVTEYNSPLHF TRBJ1-6 few 15 . TRBV11-2
TGTGCCAGCGATGACGGGGGACTCTATGGCTACACCTTC CASDDGGLYGYTF TRBJ1-2 . 13 . TRBV6-6
TGTGCCAGCAGTTACTCCAGGGTGCGGGGGGATCAGCCCCAGCATTTT CASSYSRVRGDQPQHF TRBJ1-5 . 16 . TRBV6-6
TGTGCCACCAGCAGAGTGAGCGGGGGGGCTGTGTCCTACGAGCAGTACTTC CATSRVSGGAVSYEQYF TRBJ2-7 few 17 TRBD2 TRBV15
TGTGCCAGCAGCTTGTTGAGCGGGGTCTACGAGCAGTACTTC CASSLLSGVYEQYF TRBJ2-7 . 14 TRBD2 TRBV5-6
TGTGCCAGCAGCCCCGGAGTGTTTTCAGAAGCTTTCTTT CASSPGVFSEAFF TRBJ1-1 . 13 . TRBV5-4
TGTGCCAGCAGCCCGACAGGGGGTATATATGGCTACACCTTC CASSPTGGIYGYTF TRBJ1-2 . 14 TRBD1 TRBV7-3
TGTGCCAGCGGGGAAGCAGGGGATGGAAACACCATATATTTT CASGEAGDGNTIYF TRBJ1-3 . 14 . TRBV7-8
TGTGCCAGCAGTGAAGCTCTACCTTGGCAGGTTCTCTACGAGCAGTACTTC CASSEALPWQVLYEQYF TRBJ2-7 . 17 . TRBV6-1
TGTGCCAGCAGTCCCCAGACAGGCTCCACGGGGGGAAACACCATATATTTT CASSPQTGSTGGNTIYF TRBJ1-3 . 17 . TRBV27
TGTGCCAGCAGCCTAGCGGGGGAGGCCTACGAGCAGTACTTC CASSLAGEAYEQYF TRBJ2-7 . 14 TRBD2 TRBV7-9
TGTGCCAGCAGCTACTGGGGGACAACCTCCTACGAGCAGTACTTC CASSYWGTTSYEQYF TRBJ2-7 . 15 . TRBV7-8
TGTGCCAGTACTTTAGCTGGGGGCGGGAACACTGAAGCTTTCTTT CASTLAGGGNTEAFF TRBJ1-1 . 15 . TRBV19
TGCGCCAGCAGCCAAGGGACTAGCGGGGGATCCACCGGGGAGCTGTTTTTT CASSQGTSGGSTGELFF TRBJ2-2 . 17 TRBD2 TRBV4-3
TGTGCCAGCAGCTTAGTGGCCCGTGACTACGAGCAGTACTTC CASSLVARDYEQYF TRBJ2-7 . 14 . TRBV7-8
TGTGCCAGCAGCGTACGCTCTGGACACAAGAACACCGGGGAGCTGTTTTTT CASSVRSGHKNTGELFF TRBJ2-2 . 17 . TRBV9
TGTGCCAGCAGCACATGGACAGGGGGCGCGGAGACCCAGTACTTC CASSTWTGGAETQYF TRBJ2-5 . 15 TRBD1 TRBV9
TGTGCCAGCGGGCGTGGACAGGTCGGGACTAACTATGGCTACACCTTC CASGRGQVGTNYGYTF TRBJ1-2 . 16 TRBD1 TRBV11-2
TGCGCCAGCAGCCTGAGACTTTCCGGGGAGCTGTTTTTT CASSLRLSGELFF TRBJ2-2 . 13 . TRBV4-3
TGTGCCAGCAGCTCATGGACTAGCTCCACAGATACGCAGTATTTT CASSSWTSSTDTQYF TRBJ2-3 . 15 TRBD2 TRBV11-2
TGTGCCAGCAGTTACGGGCCTCACCTCTCCTACGAGCAGTACTTC CASSYGPHLSYEQYF TRBJ2-7 . 15 . TRBV6-6
TGTGCCACCAAATCCCAGCAAAGGGGCCACGGGGGAGGTGGCTACACCTTC CATKSQQRGHGGGGYTF TRBJ1-2 . 17 . TRBV21-1
TGTGCCAGCAGGCGAGTGGCAGATACGCAGTATTTT CASRRVADTQYF TRBJ2-3 . 12 . TRBV7-9
TGTGCCAGCAAGGGAACAAGCGGGGGGGCCGATGAGACCCAGTACTTC CASKGTSGGADETQYF TRBJ2-5 . 16 TRBD2 TRBV14
TGTGCCAGCAGCCACTCCGGGACAGCCATCTACGAGCAGTACTTC CASSHSGTAIYEQYF TRBJ2-7 . 15 TRBD1 TRBV4-2
TGTGCCAGCAGCTTAGGTACAGATTCAAGTTCACCCCTCCACTTT CASSLGTDSSSPLHF TRBJ1-6 . 15 . TRBV5-6
TGCAGCGTTGAAAGTGGGGACAGCTATGGCTACACCTTC CSVESGDSYGYTF TRBJ1-2 . 13 TRBD1 TRBV29-1
TGCGCCAGCAGCCAGGGACTGGGGCCGAACTATGGCTACACCTTC CASSQGLGPNYGYTF TRBJ1-2 . 15 . TRBV4-3
TGTGCCAGCAGCTACGGACAGGGGGCCTCTTACAATGAGCAGTTCTTC CASSYGQGASYNEQFF TRBJ2-1 . 16 TRBD1 TRBV5-4